The 2 T cell receptor beta chains listed next were all sequenced from one sample in a study of regulatory T cells in long-lasting Graves disease. This sample's time point: newly diagnosed GD, antithyroid drugs for less than 3 months. After RNA was extracted from PBMCs, the TCR library was made from it. iRepertoire HTBI primers and Arm-PCR of CDR3 regions built TCR beta libraries. TCRdb itself ran the multiplex PCR reads through MiXCR, one entry per CDR3 protein. In the table there are about 540,000 distinct CDR3 sequences, roughly 13% of which are singletons. This sample also belongs to another study, concerning T cells in Graves' hyperthyroidism and ophthalmopathy.

Sample: peripheral blood mononuclear cells (PBMCs), taken at new diagnosis, from a patient treated with antithyroid drugs. The receptor set was obtained from a man under 40 with Graves disease.

In its sample, this clonotype was seen a few times. The rearrangement joins TRBV10-3 to TRBJ2-7; TRBD1 is a possible D gene (5 bases). V was trimmed by 10 bases and J by 6 bases, leaving 16 bases between them. The CDR3 totals 12 residues. Germline assignment: CDR1 ENHRY and CDR2 SYGVKD. CDR3 sequence reads: CANGQKDVEQYF. As DNA, the CDR3 is TGTGCCAACGGACAAAAGGACGTCGAGCAGTACTTC.

In this sample, this clonotype turned up a few times. The chain recombines TRBV29-1 with TRBJ2-2; possible D gene TRBD2, 6 bases. From germline, CDR1 is SQVTM and CDR2 ANQGSEA. Trimming took 6 bases from V and 2 from J, leaving 19 bases between them. The CDR3 is 16 amino acids. The CDR3 loop is CSVTSPWGVNTGELFF. As DNA, the CDR3 is TGCAGCGTAACCTCCCCCTGGGGGGTAAACACCGGGGAGCTGTTTTTT.